These T cell receptor beta chains were read from a single sample in a study of PD-L1 blockade in urothelial cancer. The repertoire was sequenced with immunoSEQ multiplex PCR; TCRdb's copy has only in-frame clones and lacks some. The sample contains 45,000 to 60,000 clones, about 81% of which appear only once. The sequencing here drew on PBMCs, taken around atezolizumab (anti-PD-L1) treatment. The receptors shown here come from a man between 50 and 59 years old with urothelial cancer. Each CDR3 is given with its conserved first and last residue. D genes are given only for firm matches. Clone size is not always given. Where it is, it says once, few, many or a class for expanded clones.

clone_size	j_call	d_call	v_call	cdr3_nt	cdr3_aa
-	TRBJ1-6	TRBD1	TRBV28	TGTGCCAGCAGACAAACAGGGGCTTCACCCCTCCACTTT	CASRQTGASPLHF
medium-sized	TRBJ1-5	-	TRBV15	TGTGCCACCAGCAGAGTGATAAGGGGAAATCAGCCCCAGCATTTT	CATSRVIRGNQPQHF
-	TRBJ2-2	-	TRBV7-2	TGTGCCAGCAGCTCCGACGGGGTGTCGACCGGGGAGCTGTTTTTT	CASSSDGVSTGELFF
-	TRBJ1-1	-	TRBV27	TGTGCCAGCTCGCCGAGGTCCTGGGACACTGAAGCTTTCTTT	CASSPRSWDTEAFF
-	TRBJ1-1	-	TRBV7-9	TGTGCCAGCAGCTTAGACGGGTTTGGTGAAGCTTTCTTT	CASSLDGFGEAFF
-	TRBJ1-2	TRBD1	TRBV25-1	TGTGCCAGCAGTGCCTCCGGGACAGGGATATATGGCTACACCTTC	CASSASGTGIYGYTF
-	TRBJ1-6	-	TRBV28	TGTGCCAGCAGGGAACAGGAAAATTCACCCCTCCACTTT	CASREQENSPLHF
-	TRBJ2-3	-	TRBV30	TGTGCCTGGATTAGGGCTAGCGCCCGCACAGATACGCAGTATTTT	CAWIRASARTDTQYF
-	TRBJ2-6	TRBD1	TRBV4-1	TGCGCCAGCAGCCGGACCGGGACAGAGCAAACCGGAGCTGGGGCCAACGTCCTGACTTTC	CASSRTGTEQTGAGANVLTF
-	TRBJ1-4	TRBD1	TRBV6-5	TGTGCCAGCAGTCAGACAGGGATGGGTGAAAAACTGTTTTTT	CASSQTGMGEKLFF
-	TRBJ2-1	TRBD2	TRBV7-4	TGTGCCAGCAGCTGTCTAGCGGTCGGGGATGAGCAGTTCTTC	CASSCLAVGDEQFF
-	TRBJ1-1	TRBD1	TRBV6-5	TGTGCCAGCAGTCGGGGACAGGGGGCCCCTGAAGCTTTCTTT	CASSRGQGAPEAFF
-	TRBJ2-2	TRBD1	TRBV5-1	TGCGCCAGCAGCTTCTCCCAGACAGGGGCCGGGGAGCTGTTTTTT	CASSFSQTGAGELFF
-	TRBJ2-1	TRBD2	TRBV6-6	TGTGCCAGCGGGGGACTAGCGGGAGGAAGGCCCAATGAGCAGTTCTTC	CASGGLAGGRPNEQFF
-	TRBJ1-5	-	TRBV6-4	TGTGCCAGCAGTGTGGGCCCGGAACAGCCCCAGCATTTT	CASSVGPEQPQHF
-	TRBJ1-4	-	TRBV11-2	TGTGCCAGCAGCTCGGGACACGGGAATGAAAAACTGTTTTTT	CASSSGHGNEKLFF
-	TRBJ1-2	TRBD1	TRBV7-6	TGTGCCAGCAGCTCCGACAGGGTCTATGGCTACACCTTC	CASSSDRVYGYTF
-	TRBJ2-7	-	TRBV13	TGTGCCAGCAGCAACCGAGGGTCCGCCTACGAGCAGTACTTC	CASSNRGSAYEQYF
few	TRBJ1-4	TRBD1	TRBV27	TGTGCCAGCAGTTTAAACGGACAGGGCGGTTATGAAAAACTGTTTTTT	CASSLNGQGGYEKLFF
-	TRBJ2-1	-	TRBV6-5	TGTGCCAGCAGTTACTCGATATTGCGGGGTGCGCAGTTCTTC	CASSYSILRGAQFF
-	TRBJ1-2	-	TRBV19	TGTGCCAGTAGTACCAGCGCTTTTAACTATGGCTACACCTTC	CASSTSAFNYGYTF
-	TRBJ2-2	-	TRBV11-2	TGTGCCAGCAGCCCCGAGGCGGGGCCTACCGGGGAGCTGTTTTTT	CASSPEAGPTGELFF
-	TRBJ2-1	TRBD2	TRBV9	TGTGCCAGCAGCGTAGGGGGCGGGAGCTCCTACAATGAGCAGTTCTTC	CASSVGGGSSYNEQFF
-	TRBJ1-3	TRBD1	TRBV7-9	TGTGCCAGCAGCTTGAGGACAGGGGGCTCTGGAAACACCATATATTTT	CASSLRTGGSGNTIYF
-	TRBJ2-5	TRBD2	TRBV5-1	TGCGCCAGCAGCTTGACGGGAGGGCGCCAAGAGACCCAGTACTTC	CASSLTGGRQETQYF
-	TRBJ2-6	-	TRBV5-4	TGTGCCAGCAGCCCAGGGGCCGGGGCCAACGTCCTGACTTTC	CASSPGAGANVLTF
once	TRBJ1-1	-	TRBV4-2	TGTGCCAGCAGCCAAGGGGAGGGGACAACTTTCTTT	CASSQGEGTTFF
few	TRBJ2-4	-	TRBV6-5	TGTGCCAGCAGTTCCACTAGGCCGCGGGGAAACATTCAGTACTTC	CASSSTRPRGNIQYF
-	TRBJ2-2	-	TRBV20-1	TGCAGTGTGAGGCACACCGGGGAGCTGTTTTTT	CSVRHTGELFF
-	TRBJ2-3	TRBD1	TRBV6-1	TGTGCCAGCAGTGACCAGACAGGGGGCGGATCAGATACGCAGTATTTT	CASSDQTGGGSDTQYF
-	TRBJ2-1	-	TRBV9	TGTGCCAGCAGCGTTGCCGGGAGCGAAACACAGAATGAGCAGTTCTTC	CASSVAGSETQNEQFF
once	TRBJ2-5	TRBD1	TRBV19	TGTGCCAGTATAGGTAGGACAGGCCAAGAGACCCAGTACTTC	CASIGRTGQETQYF
-	TRBJ2-7	TRBD1	TRBV29-1	TGCAGCGTTGAACTCCCACAGGGGGCCTACGAGCAGTACTTC	CSVELPQGAYEQYF
-	TRBJ1-4	TRBD1	TRBV15	TGTGCCACCAGCAGAGCGACAGGGCATAATGAAAAACTGTTTTTT	CATSRATGHNEKLFF
-	TRBJ1-2	-	TRBV5-4	TGTGCCAGCAGCTGGGACACTACTAACTATGGCTACACCTTC	CASSWDTTNYGYTF
once	TRBJ1-2	-	TRBV6-6	TGTGCCAGCAGTTACCAGGGCCCCAACTATGGCTACACCTTC	CASSYQGPNYGYTF
-	TRBJ2-5	TRBD2	TRBV4-2	TGTGCCAGCAGCCAAAACGGGGGGGCAAGAGAGACCCAGTACTTC	CASSQNGGARETQYF
-	TRBJ2-1	TRBD1	TRBV5-4	TGTGCCAGCAGCCCGGGACAGAGCTACAATGAGCAGTTCTTC	CASSPGQSYNEQFF
-	TRBJ2-1	TRBD2	TRBV4-2	TGTGCCAGCAGCCAGGGTGAGCGGGGGACCTCCTACAATGAGCAGTTCTTC	CASSQGERGTSYNEQFF
-	TRBJ2-1	TRBD2	TRBV4-1	TGCGCCAGCAGCCAAGAACCCCTTAGGGGAAGCGGGGGGGCCCATGAGCAGTTCTTC	CASSQEPLRGSGGAHEQFF
-	TRBJ2-4	TRBD2	TRBV6-1	TGTGCCAGCAGTGAAGAAGTAGCGGGGGGGGTATCGGCCAAAAACATTCAGTACTTC	CASSEEVAGGVSAKNIQYF
-	TRBJ2-6	TRBD2	TRBV5-1	TGCGCCAGCAGCTTGGTCGTGACTAGCGGGTCTGGGGCCAACGTCCTGACTTTC	CASSLVVTSGSGANVLTF
once	TRBJ1-2	-	TRBV19	TGTGCCAGTAGTACCGGACAGTCTAACTATGGCTACACCTTC	CASSTGQSNYGYTF
-	TRBJ2-7	TRBD2	TRBV5-1	TGCGCCAGCAGACCTGGACTAGCGGTCGAGCAGTACTTC	CASRPGLAVEQYF
-	TRBJ1-2	TRBD1	TRBV27	TGTGCCAGCAGTGTTGACAGGGGGCTCACTGGCTACACCTTC	CASSVDRGLTGYTF
-	TRBJ1-2	-	TRBV28	TGTGCCAGCAGTTTAGCCTTCGACAGCTATGGCTACACCTTC	CASSLAFDSYGYTF
-	TRBJ1-1	TRBD1	TRBV30	TGTGCATCCGGGACAGGGTTGACTGAAGCTTTCTTT	CASGTGLTEAFF
-	TRBJ1-1	-	TRBV19	TGTGCCAGTAGTATTTTGGGTGGGCGTGTAAGCAGGAACACTGAAGCTTTCTTT	CASSILGGRVSRNTEAFF
few	TRBJ2-5	TRBD2	TRBV6-1	TGTGCCAGCAGCTCTACTAGCGGGAGGAAGGAGACCCAGTACTTC	CASSSTSGRKETQYF
-	TRBJ2-2	-	TRBV11-2	TGTGCCAGCAGCTTAGTACAGACCCCCACCGGGGAGCTGTTTTTT	CASSLVQTPTGELFF
-	TRBJ1-5	TRBD1	TRBV7-9	TGTGCCAGCAGCGAGATGGGACAGGGACTTCAGCCCCAGCATTTT	CASSEMGQGLQPQHF
-	TRBJ2-1	-	TRBV27	TGTGCCAGCAGTTTCGGTGGGCCCAATGAGCAGTTCTTC	CASSFGGPNEQFF
-	TRBJ1-4	TRBD1	TRBV7-6	TGTGCCAGCAGGCGGGACAGGGGACCGGCTAATGAAAAACTGTTTTTT	CASRRDRGPANEKLFF